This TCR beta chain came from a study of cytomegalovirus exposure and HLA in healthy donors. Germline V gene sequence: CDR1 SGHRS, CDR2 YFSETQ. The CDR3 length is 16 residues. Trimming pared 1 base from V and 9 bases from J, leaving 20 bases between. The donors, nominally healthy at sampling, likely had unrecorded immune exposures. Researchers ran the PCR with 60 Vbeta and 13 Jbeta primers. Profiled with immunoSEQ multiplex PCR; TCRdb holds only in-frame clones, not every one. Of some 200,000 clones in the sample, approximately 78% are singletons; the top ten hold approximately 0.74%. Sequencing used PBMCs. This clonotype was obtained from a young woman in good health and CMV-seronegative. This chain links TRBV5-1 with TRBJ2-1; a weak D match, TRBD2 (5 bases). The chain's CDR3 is CASSLSGGRAAGEQFF. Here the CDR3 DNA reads TGCGCCAGCAGCTTGTCGGGCGGACGGGCCGCGGGTGAGCAGTTCTTC.